The present entry profiles one T cell receptor (beta chain) with its context. The missing conserved phenylalanine or tryptophan at the end of this CDR3 makes a read error likely. The limits of the CDR3 on the DNA are not certain, so only TCRdb's listed CDR3 is given. TCRdb itself ran the PCR reads through MiXCR, one entry per CDR3 protein. This table has about 18,000 distinct CDR3 sequences, 35% to 55% appearing once. The CDR3 totals 21 residues, both ends included. The V gene's germline CDR1 is WNHNN and CDR2 SYGVQD (reference sequence). These data come from a study of tumor-infiltrating lymphocytes in oesophageal squamous cell carcinoma.

This clonotype was obtained from a female donor with esophageal squamous cell carcinoma. The chain uses TRBV10-1 and TRBJ1-1; the DNA was not compared with TRBD1, the D call given in the table. The sequenced material came from blood. The CDR3 protein is CASSESRDTPISGANVLTFGQ.